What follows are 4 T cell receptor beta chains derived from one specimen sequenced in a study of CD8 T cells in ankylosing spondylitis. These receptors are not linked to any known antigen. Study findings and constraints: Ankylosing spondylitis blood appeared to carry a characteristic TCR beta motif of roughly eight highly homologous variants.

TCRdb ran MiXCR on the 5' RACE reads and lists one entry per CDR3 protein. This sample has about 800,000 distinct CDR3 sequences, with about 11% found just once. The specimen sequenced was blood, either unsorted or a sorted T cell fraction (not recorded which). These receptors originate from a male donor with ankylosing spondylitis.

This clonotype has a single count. DNA for the CDR3: TGTGCCAGCAGACGTCCCGGGACAGGTTCCTACGAGCAGTACTTC. As protein: CASRRPGTGSYEQYF. This chain connects TRBV11-2 to TRBJ2-7; 8 positions agree with TRBD1. With 6 bases clipped from V and 1 base from J, the junction kept 8 bases outside the gene matches. The V gene's germline CDR1 is SGHAT and CDR2 FQNNGV. This CDR3 has 15 amino acids.

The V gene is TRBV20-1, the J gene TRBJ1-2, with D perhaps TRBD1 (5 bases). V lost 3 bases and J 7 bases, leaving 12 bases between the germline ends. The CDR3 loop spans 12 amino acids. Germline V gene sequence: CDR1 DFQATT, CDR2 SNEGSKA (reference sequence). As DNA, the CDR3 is TGCAGTGCTAGGGAGGGGAATGCTGGCTACACCTTC. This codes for CSAREGNAGYTF.

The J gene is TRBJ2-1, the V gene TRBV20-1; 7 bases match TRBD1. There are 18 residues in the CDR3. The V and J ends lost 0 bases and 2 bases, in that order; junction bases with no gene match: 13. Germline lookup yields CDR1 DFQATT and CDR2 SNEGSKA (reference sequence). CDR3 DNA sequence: TGCAGTGCTAGAGATCTGGAGATAGGGCAGGGGGCCTACAATGAGCAGTTCTTC. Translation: CSARDLEIGQGAYNEQFF.

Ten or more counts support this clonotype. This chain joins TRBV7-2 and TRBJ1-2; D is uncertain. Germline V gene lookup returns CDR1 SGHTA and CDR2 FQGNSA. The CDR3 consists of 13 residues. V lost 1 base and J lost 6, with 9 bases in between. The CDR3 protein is CASSLGGEDGYTF. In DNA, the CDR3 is TGTGCCAGCAGCTTAGGAGGCGAGGATGGCTACACCTTC.